The text below deals with one T cell receptor (beta chain). No antigen is known for it. Generated by immunoSEQ multiplex PCR, the TCRdb table keeps only in-frame clones and is missing some. The table includes about 35,000 clones, over 60% detected once. The length of the CDR3 is 15 residues. V shed 4 bases and J shed 11 bases, with 18 bases lying between them. Germline V gene data show CDR1 as MNHNY and CDR2 as SVGAGI (reference sequence). The time point denotes: baseline, week 1 (first vaccination visit). Treatment specified: pre-vaccination baseline after standard-of-care therapy. The data were taken from a study of a mutant IDH1 vaccine in newly diagnosed glioma. The wider study: Most patients had radiochemotherapy with temozolomide before enrollment; others had one alone. Whole-study findings and limits: Immune responses arising from the vaccine appeared in just under 95% of patients. Pseudoprogression apparently lacked any relation to changes in top peripheral T cell clonotypes.

Specimen: peripheral blood mononuclear cells (PBMCs), collected from a glioma patient treated with radiotherapy, temozolomide or both. This receptor was taken from a man aged 45-65 years with glioma. Some clones in this sample may be carry-over from other donors' samples. The chain couples TRBV6-6 to TRBJ1-6, with D maybe TRBD1 (6 bases). The CDR3 loop reads CASSSVGTGSTPLHF. In DNA form, the CDR3 reads TGTGCCAGCAGTTCTGTCGGAACAGGGTCGACACCCCTCCACTTT.